This passage covers 18 T cell receptor beta chains from one sample sequenced in a study of blood T cell repertoires in COVID-19. Assay used: immunoSEQ multiplex PCR; TCRdb lists only in-frame clones, some missing. The repertoire holds about 45,000 clones, with over 75% as singletons. The specimen sequenced was peripheral blood. Every receptor here comes from a human donor in a cohort sampled during active COVID-19.

The chain is built from TRBV30 and TRBJ1-5; 9 nucleotides match TRBD1. This CDR3 has 15 residues. V shed 0 bases and J 7 bases; nucleotides not matched to a gene: 7. Looked up from germline, CDR1 is GTSNPN and CDR2 is SVGIG (reference sequence). The CDR3 DNA reads TGTGCCTGGAGTGTACCGGGACAGGGTTGGCAGCCCCAGCATTTT. Protein: CAWSVPGQGWQPQHF.

The chain links TRBV21-1 to TRBJ2-6; TRBD2, as called in the table, went unchecked against the DNA. TRBV21-1 counts as a pseudogene. This CDR3 has 16 amino acids. The CDR3 DNA reads as TGTGCCAGCAGCAAAGTCGGTGTCTCTGGGGCCAACGTCCTGACTTTC. Its translation is CASSKVGVSGANVLTF.

This clone is a singleton in its sample. The chain joins TRBV29-1 to TRBJ1-4, with D uncertain. CDR1 and CDR2 (germline): SQVTM, ANQGSEA. This CDR3 has 10 amino acids. Trimming shortened V by 7 bases and J by 8 bases, and 8 bases separated the two germline ends. CDR3 in DNA: TGCAGCGCCCGGGAGGAAAAACTGTTTTTT. Translating it yields CSAREEKLFF.

This chain links TRBV4-1 with TRBJ2-7, with D tentatively TRBD2 (6 bases). V was pared by 5 bases and J by 1 base, with 12 bases between. This CDR3 has 14 amino acids. The germline V gene encodes CDR1 MGHRA and CDR2 YSYEKL. This CDR3 is CASSDSRGSYEQYF. The CDR3 coding sequence is TGCGCCAGCAGCGATTCCCGGGGGTCCTACGAGCAGTACTTC.

This clone appeared a single time. The DNA for the CDR3 is TGTGCCTGGAGTCGGGCAGGGGAACCCTATGGCTACACCTTC. Amino acids: CAWSRAGEPYGYTF. V usage is TRBV30 and J usage is TRBJ1-2; possibly TRBD1 for D (6 bases). With 2 bases removed from V and 4 bases from J, the gap between germline ends came to 14 bases. The germline V gene encodes CDR1 GTSNPN and CDR2 SVGIG (reference sequence). The CDR3 extends over 14 amino acids.

This chain connects TRBV2 to TRBJ1-2; D perhaps matches TRBD1 (5 bases). V was cut by 6 bases and J by 2 bases, with 13 bases left in between. The CDR3 is 14 amino acids. Germline V gives CDR1 SNHLY, CDR2 FYNNEI. CDR3 region: CASRGRVNNYGYTF. The CDR3 DNA sequence: TGTGCCAGCAGGGGCAGGGTGAACAACTATGGCTACACCTTC.

The genes are TRBV7-9 and TRBJ1-2; no clear D. CDR3 size: 14 residues. CDR1 is SEHNR and CDR2 is FQNEAQ in the germline V gene (reference sequence). Deletions cut 3 bases from V and 1 base from J, with 9 bases between. The CDR3 nucleotides read TGTGCCAGCAGCTTGGAGGGCCGTAACTATGGCTACACCTTC. Its translation: CASSLEGRNYGYTF.

The chain couples TRBV7-8 to TRBJ2-1; D gene uncertain. There are 13 residues in the CDR3. Germline CDR1 reads SGHVS; CDR2 reads FQNEAQ. With 5 bases removed from V and 8 bases from J, the gap between germline ends came to 13 bases. The CDR3 DNA reads as TGTGCCAGCAGCCCCGGAGAGTATGATGAGCAGTTCTTC. Amino acids: CASSPGEYDEQFF. Full variable domain (outside the CDR3, taken from reference TRBV7-8 and TRBJ2-1): GAGVSQSPRYKVAKRGQDVALRCDPISGHVSLFWYQQALGQGPEFLTYFQNEAQLDKSGLPSDRFFAERPEGSVSTLKIQRTQQEDSAVYLCASSPGEYDEQFFGPGTRLTVL.

This clone was recorded a few times. The chain recombines TRBV7-9 with TRBJ2-7; no clear D. This CDR3 has 12 amino acids. Germline V lookup: CDR1 SEHNR, CDR2 FQNEAQ (reference sequence). V shed 5 bases and J shed 5 bases, with 10 bases lying between them. The CDR3 sequence is CASSVSRNEQYF. CDR3 sequence (DNA): TGTGCCAGCAGCGTAAGTAGAAACGAGCAGTACTTC.

The chain couples TRBV5-1 to TRBJ2-4; D not resolved. The CDR3 totals 15 residues. Germline V gene sequence: CDR1 SGHRS, CDR2 YFSETQ. With 1 base removed from V and 0 bases from J, the gap between germline ends came to 8 bases. The DNA for the CDR3 is TGCGCCAGCAGCTTGAATATGTTAGCCAAAAACATTCAGTACTTC. This translates into CASSLNMLAKNIQYF.

This clone was observed a single time. The CDR3 reads CASSLLDSDTQYF. The CDR3 coding sequence is TGTGCCAGCAGCTTGTTGGACTCCGATACGCAGTATTTT. J is TRBJ2-3 and V is TRBV5-4; D is possibly TRBD2 (5 bases). The CDR3 spans 13 residues. Germline CDR1 SGHNT, CDR2 YYREEE (reference sequence). With 1 base removed from V and 6 bases from J, the gap between germline ends came to 9 bases.

The chain has TRBV9 and TRBJ1-2; 7 bases align to TRBD1. Germline V gene lookup returns CDR1 SGDLS and CDR2 YYNGEE. Germline trimming cut 3 bases from V and 2 bases from J; bases unmatched to any gene: 7. This CDR3 has 15 amino acids. The CDR3 spells CASSEGTATNYGYTF. The CDR3 DNA reads as TGTGCCAGCAGCGAAGGGACAGCTACAAACTATGGCTACACCTTC.

The V gene is TRBV28, the J gene TRBJ2-7; 12 bases map to TRBD2. The CDR3 sequence is 15 residues long. After removal of 2 bases from V and 1 base from J, the junction contained 0 bases not matched to a gene. CDR1 is MDHEN, CDR2 SYDVKM, per germline. The CDR3 region has the DNA TGTGCCAGCAGTTTACTAGCGGGAGGGTCCTACGAGCAGTACTTC. The encoded protein is CASSLLAGGSYEQYF.

This clone was found once. This chain uses TRBV28 with TRBJ1-2; D is uncertain. Germline V gene lookup returns CDR1 MDHEN and CDR2 SYDVKM. V dropped 4 bases and J dropped 0 bases, with 12 bases sitting between them. The CDR3 sequence is 15 residues long. The CDR3 sequence: CASSSGKGANYGYTF. The CDR3 DNA sequence: TGTGCCAGCAGTTCGGGGAAGGGAGCTAACTATGGCTACACCTTC.

This chain links TRBV7-2 with TRBJ2-2, with a tentative D call TRBD2 (6 bases). Germline CDR1 SGHTA, CDR2 FQGNSA. CDR3 length: 14 residues. Trimming took 4 bases from V and 4 from J, leaving 10 bases between them. DNA of the CDR3: TGTGCCAGCAGCTGGGGACTTCCCACCGGGGAGCTGTTTTTT. This sequence encodes CASSWGLPTGELFF.

The CDR3 loop is CASSKQGKPLHF. CDR3 sequence (DNA): TGTGCCAGCAGTAAACAGGGGAAACCCCTCCACTTT. This chain uses TRBV28 with TRBJ1-6; 7 bases are shared with TRBD1. The CDR3 extends over 12 amino acids. Germline V gene lookup returns CDR1 MDHEN and CDR2 SYDVKM. With 5 bases clipped from V and 12 bases from J, the junction kept 4 bases outside the gene matches.

This chain links TRBV19 with TRBJ2-3, with 7 bases matching TRBD2. CDR1 LNHDA and CDR2 SQIVND come from the germline V gene (reference sequence). The CDR3 has 13 residues. V lost 5 bases and J lost 13; bases outside the gene matches: 12. CDR3 loop: CASSPRERGGEYF. In DNA form, the CDR3 reads TGTGCCAGTAGTCCCCGGGAGAGGGGAGGGGAGTATTTT.

In regard to this clone: The sample contains more than one DNA sequence encoding this CDR3. The chain employs TRBV18 and TRBJ2-7; tentatively, D is TRBD2 (5 bases). V was clipped by 3 bases and J by 0 bases, with 12 bases between them. The germline gives CDR1 KGHSH, CDR2 LQKENI. CDR3 size: 15 residues. CDR3 sequence (DNA): TGTGCCAGCTCACCCGGCCTAGCTTCCTCCTACGAGCAGTACTTC. It codes for CASSPGLASSYEQYF.